This passage covers 30 T cell receptor beta chains from one sample sequenced in a study of CXCR3-negative and CXCR3-positive naive CD8 T cells. It was by 5' RACE with UMI labels that the TRB cDNA libraries were prepared. For each CDR3 protein, TCRdb gives one entry from its re-call of the 5' RACE reads, without DNA. This sample lists 100,000 to 150,000 distinct CDR3 sequences; its ten largest clones have 0.45% to 0.55%. Sequencing input: naive CXCR3- CD8+ T cells from blood. As to subset: CD45RO-CCR7+CD27+CD95- naive CD8+ T cells lacking CXCR3 (TNR3-). These receptors originate from a human donor in good health. Some clones in this sample may be carry-over from other donors' samples.

This sequence joins TRBV25-1 and TRBJ2-1; TCRdb reports TRBD2, a call that lacks DNA to check it against. Germline-derived CDR1 and CDR2 are MGHDK and SYGVNS. The CDR3 extends over 15 amino acids. The CDR3 protein is CASSELGLAEDEQFF.

This chain connects TRBV9 to TRBJ1-3; lacking DNA, the TRBD1 call made by TCRdb goes unchecked. CDR1 SGDLS and CDR2 YYNGEE come from the germline V gene. This CDR3 is 17 amino acids long. The CDR3 here is CASSSPLTGFSGNTIYF.

The rearrangement links TRBV6-5 to TRBJ2-5; with no DNA, the TCRdb D assignment of TRBD1 cannot be verified. Germline CDR1 reads MNHEY; CDR2 reads SVGAGI. The CDR3 is 14 residues long. The chain's CDR3 is CASSSDRNQETQYF.

This sequence joins TRBV15 and TRBJ1-1. The CDR3 runs to 14 residues. Germline V gives CDR1 LNHNV, CDR2 YYDKDF (reference sequence). The CDR3: CATSRVIDGREAFF. The variable domain in full, completed from reference TRBV15 and TRBJ1-1, reads DAMVIQNPRYQVTQFGKPVTLSCSQTLNHNVMYWYQQKSSQAPKLLFHYYDKDFNNEADTPDNFQSRRPNTSFCFLDIRSPGLGDTAMYLCATSRVIDGREAFFGQGTRLTVV.

The V and J genes are TRBV4-3 and TRBJ2-7; TCRdb reports TRBD1, a call that lacks DNA to check it against. This CDR3 is built from 18 residues. Germline CDR1 and CDR2: LGHNA and YSLEER. The CDR3 sequence: CASSQGTTGTGKSYEQYF.

This chain connects TRBV4-1 to TRBJ2-2; as DNA is missing, the TRBD2 call by TCRdb cannot be tested. CDR1 is MGHRA, CDR2 YSYEKL, per germline. The CDR3 runs 18 residues. The CDR3: CASSQMDTGTSGGGELFF.

The chain uses TRBV6-2 or TRBV6-3 and TRBJ2-5; without DNA, the TCRdb call of TRBD1 cannot be checked. Germline V gene data show CDR1 as MNHEY and CDR2 as SVGEGT. The CDR3 is made up of 19 amino acids. The CDR3 loop reads CASSYFGQGGLLSPETQYF.

The CDR3 loop is CASSQDWLAGGPGQTQYF. This chain links TRBV14 with TRBJ2-5; TCRdb returns TRBD2, unconfirmable since there is no DNA. The germline V gene encodes CDR1 SGHDN and CDR2 FVKESK. The CDR3 loop spans 18 amino acids.

The chain combines TRBV28 with TRBJ2-7; checking the TCRdb D call of TRBD2 is not possible without DNA. The germline gives CDR1 MDHEN, CDR2 SYDVKM. The CDR3 spans 16 residues. The CDR3 reads CASSLWGPLSSYEQYF.

The chain has TRBV19 and TRBJ1-5; TCRdb picks TRBD1, but there is no DNA to check that call. The CDR3 runs to 16 residues. The germline V gene has CDR1 LNHDA and CDR2 SQIVND (reference sequence). CDR3: CASSGQDLFSNQPQHF.

The chain joins TRBV6-5 to TRBJ2-2; TCRdb lists TRBD1, though no DNA is available to test this call. Germline loops: CDR1 MNHEY, CDR2 SVGAGI. The CDR3 covers 15 residues. The CDR3 region is CASSPGTGDTGELFF.

The genes are TRBV7-9 and TRBJ2-3. CDR3 length: 14 residues. The germline V gene encodes CDR1 SEHNR and CDR2 FQNEAQ (reference sequence). CDR3 sequence: CASSLAPSPDTQYF.

The CDR3: CASSLGHSGAYEQYF. The chain links TRBV11-2 to TRBJ2-7; lacking DNA, the TRBD1 call made by TCRdb goes unchecked. The V gene's germline CDR1 is SGHAT and CDR2 FQNNGV. The CDR3 loop spans 15 amino acids.

The CDR3 reads CASSSRGEREKYEQYF. The V and J genes are TRBV21-1 and TRBJ2-7; TCRdb selects TRBD2, and the lack of DNA leaves this call unchecked. TRBV21-1 is a listed pseudogene. CDR3 length: 16 amino acids.

The genes are TRBV6-6 and TRBJ2-1; TCRdb indicates TRBD2, and absent DNA this call remains unverified. Germline lookup yields CDR1 MNHNY and CDR2 SVGAGI (reference sequence). The CDR3 is made up of 16 amino acids. The CDR3 protein is CASRFFTGLAGVEQFF.

The chain uses TRBV12-3 or TRBV12-4 and TRBJ2-3. The CDR3 contains 14 residues. CDR3 sequence: CASNLAGVTDTQYF.

The V gene is TRBV12-3 or TRBV12-4, the J gene TRBJ2-7; TCRdb indicates TRBD1, and absent DNA this call remains unverified. This CDR3 spans 14 amino acids. The chain's CDR3 is CASSAGTGVSEQYF.

The chain is built from TRBV5-1 and TRBJ1-2; the TCRdb D gene call, TRBD1, has no DNA to confirm it. CDR3 size: 15 residues. Germline assignment: CDR1 SGHRS and CDR2 YFSETQ. The CDR3: CASSLYGTVSDGYTF.

This chain links TRBV20-1 with TRBJ2-5; the TCRdb call, TRBD1, lacks DNA for checking. The germline V gene encodes CDR1 DFQATT and CDR2 SNEGSKA (reference sequence). The CDR3 has 13 amino acids. The CDR3 loop is CSARGHLQETQYF.

V and J are TRBV4-3 and TRBJ1-3. CDR1 and CDR2 (germline): LGHNA, YSLEER. The CDR3 sequence is 16 residues long. This CDR3 is CAISQVEGFSGNTIYF.

The CDR3 spells CASSLTRGRDEQFF. The chain couples TRBV5-4 to TRBJ2-1; as DNA is missing, the TRBD1 call by TCRdb cannot be tested. The CDR3 totals 14 residues. The germline gives CDR1 SGHNT, CDR2 YYREEE (reference sequence).

The V and J genes are TRBV7-2 and TRBJ2-5; the TCRdb call, TRBD2, lacks DNA for checking. CDR3 length: 14 residues. The germline CDR1 and CDR2 sequences are SGHTA and FQGNSA. The CDR3 loop reads CASSLIWEAETQYF. The whole variable domain, remainder taken from reference TRBV7-2 and TRBJ2-5, is GAGVSQSPSNKVTEKGKDVELRCDPISGHTALYWYRQSLGQGLEFLIYFQGNSAPDKSGLPSDRFSAERTGGSVSTLTIQRTQQEDSAVYLCASSLIWEAETQYFGPGTRLLVL.

This chain links TRBV20-1 with TRBJ2-7; TCRdb's assignment of TRBD2 cannot be checked, as there is no DNA. The CDR3 is made up of 14 amino acids. Per the germline V gene, CDR1 is DFQATT and CDR2 is SNEGSKA (reference sequence). The chain's CDR3 is CSATGTSGRYEQYF.

This rearrangement joins TRBV20-1 to TRBJ2-2; TCRdb's D call, TRBD2, is unchecked because there is no DNA. This CDR3 contains 15 residues. Germline V gives CDR1 DFQATT, CDR2 SNEGSKA (reference sequence). CDR3: CSANNPGLATVELFF.

The V call is TRBV29-1, the J call TRBJ2-2; lacking DNA, the TRBD2 call made by TCRdb goes unchecked. Looked up from germline, CDR1 is SQVTM and CDR2 is ANQGSEA. This CDR3 contains 14 residues. This CDR3 is CSAYQRQAPGELFF.

CDR3 region: CAIGHGAQETQYF. The gene calls are TRBV28 and TRBJ2-5; the D gene TCRdb calls, TRBD1, cannot be checked with no DNA. CDR3 length equals 13 residues. CDR1 and CDR2 from the germline V gene are MDHEN and SYDVKM.

This chain uses TRBV7-8 with TRBJ2-3; TCRdb's D call of TRBD1 is untestable without DNA. Germline V gene data show CDR1 as SGHVS and CDR2 as FQNEAQ. CDR3 size: 16 residues. The CDR3: CASAPIVGGGLDTQYF. The full variable domain, its missing parts supplied by reference TRBV7-8 and TRBJ2-3, is GAGVSQSPRYKVAKRGQDVALRCDPISGHVSLFWYQQALGQGPEFLTYFQNEAQLDKSGLPSDRFFAERPEGSVSTLKIQRTQQEDSAVYLCASAPIVGGGLDTQYFGPGTRLTVL.

This sequence joins TRBV29-1 and TRBJ2-7; lacking DNA, the TRBD1 call made by TCRdb goes unchecked. The CDR3 is 14 residues long. CDR1 is SQVTM and CDR2 is ANQGSEA in the germline V gene. The CDR3 sequence: CSAFGGGTGYEQYF.

The V and J genes are TRBV5-1 and TRBJ1-1; TCRdb's D gene call, TRBD1, goes unchecked for lack of DNA. CDR1 and CDR2 from the germline V gene are SGHRS and YFSETQ. The CDR3 contains 17 residues. This CDR3 is CASSLDGTGALYTEAFF.

The chain links TRBV5-1 to TRBJ2-7. The CDR3 runs 13 residues. CDR1 is SGHRS, CDR2 YFSETQ, per germline. CDR3 loop: CASSLLSGYEQYF.